Following are 14 T cell receptor beta chains from one sample sequenced in a study of siplizumab effects on memory and regulatory T cells. The repertoire was sequenced with immunoSEQ multiplex PCR; TCRdb's copy has only in-frame clones and lacks some. The table has some 99,000 clones, 92% seen once. Sequences were obtained from Tregs sorted from blood. The receptors stem from a human donor in good health.

The V gene is TRBV6-1, the J gene TRBJ1-2, with D hard to call. This CDR3 is 11 amino acids long. Per the germline V gene, CDR1 is MNHNS and CDR2 is SASEGT. With 6 bases removed from V and 8 bases from J, the gap between germline ends came to 10 bases. DNA of the CDR3: TGTGCCAGCAGGGCAAGTAGCGGCTACACCTTC. Its translation: CASRASSGYTF.

In this sample, this clone turned up once. The rearrangement links TRBV7-9 to TRBJ1-1; TRBD1 matches 9 bases. V was clipped by 5 bases and J by 6 bases; unmatched bases: 10. CDR1 and CDR2 from the germline V gene are SEHNR and FQNEAQ (reference sequence). The CDR3 extends over 15 amino acids. CDR3 nucleotide sequence: TGTGCCAGCAGCCTATTAGGGACAGGGCGACCTGAAGCTTTCTTT. Encoded protein: CASSLLGTGRPEAFF.

The chain recombines TRBV19 with TRBJ2-7, with D unclear. Germline-derived CDR1 and CDR2 are LNHDA and SQIVND (reference sequence). V lost 1 base and J 2 bases, leaving 6 bases between the germline ends. The CDR3 is made up of 13 amino acids. CDR3 loop: CASSIGRTYEQYF. CDR3 nucleotide sequence: TGTGCCAGTAGTATAGGCAGAACCTACGAGCAGTACTTC.

This clone appeared once. This rearrangement joins TRBV27 to TRBJ2-2; D not certain. The CDR3 is made up of 14 amino acids. Trimming shortened V by 6 bases and J by 12 bases, and 20 bases separated the two germline ends. Germline V CDR1 and CDR2: MNHEY, SMNVEV (reference sequence). The CDR3 DNA follows: TGTGCCAGCAGCCTAGTTAAGGCCCCCTGGAAGCTGTTTTTT. Protein sequence: CASSLVKAPWKLFF.

The table lists this clone with a few counts. The chain is built from TRBV11-2 and TRBJ2-2; unclear D gene. The CDR3 spans 13 residues. CDR1 is SGHAT, CDR2 FQNNGV, per germline. Trimming pared 4 bases from V and 4 bases from J, leaving 7 bases between. CDR3 nucleotide sequence: TGTGCCAGCAGCTCCCAACCCACCGGGGAGCTGTTTTTT. Its protein is CASSSQPTGELFF. The whole variable domain, filled in from reference TRBV11-2 and TRBJ2-2, reads EAGVAQSPRYKIIEKRQSVAFWCNPISGHATLYWYQQILGQGPKLLIQFQNNGVVDDSQLPKDRFSAERLKGVDSTLKIQPAKLEDSAVYLCASSSQPTGELFFGEGSRLTVL.

The chain employs TRBV5-1 and TRBJ1-5; 8 bases align to TRBD1. Trimming removed 2 bases from V and 5 bases from J; junction bases left unmatched: 9. The germline CDR1 and CDR2 sequences are SGHRS and YFSETQ. CDR3 size: 16 residues. The DNA for the CDR3 is TGCGCCAGCAGCTTTGACGGACAGGGAAAGTATCAGCCCCAGCATTTT. Its translation: CASSFDGQGKYQPQHF. Together with reference TRBV5-1 and TRBJ1-5, the CDR3 gives the full variable domain: KAGVTQTPRYLIKTRGQQVTLSCSPISGHRSVSWYQQTPGQGLQFLFEYFSETQRNKGNFPGRFSGRQFSNSRSEMNVSTLELGDSALYLCASSFDGQGKYQPQHFGDGTRLSIL.

The chain couples TRBV9 to TRBJ1-1; D is undetermined. CDR1 and CDR2 (germline): SGDLS, YYNGEE. The ends were cut back, 0 bases at V and 1 base at J, with 10 bases in the middle. The CDR3 totals 15 residues. The CDR3 loop is CASSVASRQNTEAFF. In DNA, the CDR3 is TGTGCCAGCAGCGTAGCGTCACGACAGAACACTGAAGCTTTCTTT.

This chain uses TRBV5-1 with TRBJ2-2; D not certain. Per the germline V gene, CDR1 is SGHRS and CDR2 is YFSETQ. V was cut by 0 bases and J by 0 bases, with 12 bases left in between. This CDR3 has 17 residues. The CDR3 loop is CASSLDGFRANTGELFF. CDR3 sequence (DNA): TGCGCCAGCAGCTTGGATGGGTTTAGGGCGAACACCGGGGAGCTGTTTTTT. Together with reference TRBV5-1 and TRBJ2-2, the CDR3 gives the full variable domain: KAGVTQTPRYLIKTRGQQVTLSCSPISGHRSVSWYQQTPGQGLQFLFEYFSETQRNKGNFPGRFSGRQFSNSRSEMNVSTLELGDSALYLCASSLDGFRANTGELFFGEGSRLTVL.

This chain uses TRBV7-2 with TRBJ2-1; D might be TRBD2 (6 bases). Trimming took 4 bases from V and 2 from J, leaving 12 bases between them. This CDR3 comprises 15 residues. Germline CDR1 reads SGHTA; CDR2 reads FQGNSA. The CDR3 reads CASSSTRQTYNEQFF. In nucleotides, the CDR3 is TGTGCCAGCAGCTCGACTAGACAGACCTACAATGAGCAGTTCTTC.

The chain recombines TRBV7-2 with TRBJ2-1; 9 bases map to TRBD2. The CDR3 extends over 14 amino acids. V was clipped by 4 bases and J by 5 bases; unmatched bases: 3. Per the germline V gene, CDR1 is SGHTA and CDR2 is FQGNSA. The CDR3 loop reads CASSSGLAHNEQFF. CDR3 DNA sequence: TGTGCCAGCAGCTCCGGACTAGCGCACAATGAGCAGTTCTTC. Full variable domain (missing parts from reference TRBV7-2 and TRBJ2-1): GAGVSQSPSNKVTEKGKDVELRCDPISGHTALYWYRQSLGQGLEFLIYFQGNSAPDKSGLPSDRFSAERTGGSVSTLTIQRTQQEDSAVYLCASSSGLAHNEQFFGPGTRLTVL.

This rearrangement joins TRBV5-1 to TRBJ1-5; D is possibly TRBD1 (5 bases). Germline V gene lookup returns CDR1 SGHRS and CDR2 YFSETQ. The V and J ends lost 7 bases and 2 bases respectively, with 13 bases between them. The CDR3 has 14 amino acids. The CDR3 loop reads CASSLMGGNQPQHF. DNA of the CDR3: TGCGCCAGCTCGTTGATGGGGGGCAATCAGCCCCAGCATTTT.

This chain links TRBV5-1 with TRBJ1-1; maybe TRBD1 (6 bases). The CDR3 is made up of 14 amino acids. The V and J ends lost 4 bases and 0 bases respectively, with 10 bases between them. Germline-derived CDR1 and CDR2 are SGHRS and YFSETQ. The CDR3 DNA follows: TGCGCCAGCAGCGCGGGACATATGAACACTGAAGCTTTCTTT. Its protein is CASSAGHMNTEAFF.

The CDR3 is CASSVTTGNTEAFF. CDR3 coding DNA: TGTGCCAGCAGCGTTACGACAGGGAACACTGAAGCTTTCTTT. The chain links TRBV7-9 to TRBJ1-1; possibly TRBD1 for D (6 bases). CDR1 and CDR2 from the germline V gene are SEHNR and FQNEAQ (reference sequence). CDR3 length equals 14 residues. Trimming left V 5 bases short and J 1 base short, with 11 bases between.

CDR3 coding DNA: TGTGCCAGCAGCCCGACAGCGGGGGGGGGTGAGACCCAGTACTTC. This gives the protein CASSPTAGGGETQYF. The V call is TRBV9, the J call TRBJ2-5; 10 bases line up with TRBD2. The germline V gene has CDR1 SGDLS and CDR2 YYNGEE. V shed 4 bases and J 5 bases; nucleotides not matched to a gene: 8. The CDR3 extends over 15 amino acids.